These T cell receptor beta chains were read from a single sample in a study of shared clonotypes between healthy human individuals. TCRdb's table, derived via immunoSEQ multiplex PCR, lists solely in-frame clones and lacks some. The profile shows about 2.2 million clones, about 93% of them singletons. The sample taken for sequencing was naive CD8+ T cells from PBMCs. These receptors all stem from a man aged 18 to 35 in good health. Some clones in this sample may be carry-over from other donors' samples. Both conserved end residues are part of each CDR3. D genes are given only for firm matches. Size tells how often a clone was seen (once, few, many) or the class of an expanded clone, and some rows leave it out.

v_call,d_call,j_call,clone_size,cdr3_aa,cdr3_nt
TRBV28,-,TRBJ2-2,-,CASSPVQGFTGELFF,TGTGCCAGCAGCCCCGTCCAGGGTTTCACCGGGGAGCTGTTTTTT
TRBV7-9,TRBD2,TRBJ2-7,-,CASSPYVLAGGPGNEQYF,TGTGCCAGCAGCCCGTACGTTCTAGCGGGAGGGCCTGGGAACGAGCAGTACTTC
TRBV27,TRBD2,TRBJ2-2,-,CASRTGLAGGGGGELFF,TGTGCCAGCAGGACAGGACTAGCGGGAGGAGGTGGGGGGGAGCTGTTTTTT
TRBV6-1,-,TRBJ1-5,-,CASSAGAGQPQHF,TGTGCCAGTAGTGCAGGAGCGGGTCAGCCCCAGCATTTT
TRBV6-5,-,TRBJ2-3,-,CASSYRSSNSDTQYF,TGTGCCAGCAGTTACCGTTCTAGTAATTCAGATACGCAGTATTTT
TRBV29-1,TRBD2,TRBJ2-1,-,CSVEGAGEGIYNEQFF,TGCAGCGTTGAAGGGGCGGGAGAGGGGATCTACAATGAGCAGTTCTTC
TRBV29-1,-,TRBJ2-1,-,CSVEDPQRVWNEQFF,TGCAGCGTTGAAGATCCCCAGCGGGTGTGGAATGAGCAGTTCTTC
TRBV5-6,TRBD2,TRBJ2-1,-,CASSFPPGLAGGEQFF,TGTGCCAGCAGCTTCCCCCCGGGACTAGCGGGCGGGGAGCAGTTCTTC
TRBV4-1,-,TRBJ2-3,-,CASSHAGPDTQYF,TGCGCCAGCAGCCACGCCGGACCAGATACGCAGTATTTT
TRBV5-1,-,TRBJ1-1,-,CASSSESLKDAFF,TGCGCCAGCAGCTCCGAGAGCTTAAAGGACGCTTTCTTT
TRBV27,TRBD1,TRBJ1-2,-,CASWGGGQGAFGYTF,TGTGCCAGCTGGGGGGGCGGACAGGGGGCTTTCGGCTACACCTTC
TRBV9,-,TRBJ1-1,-,CASSVEYANTEAFF,TGTGCCAGCAGCGTAGAGTACGCGAACACTGAAGCTTTCTTT
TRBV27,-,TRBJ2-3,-,CASSLLRWDGTDTQYF,TGTGCCAGCAGCCTACTACGGTGGGACGGCACAGATACGCAGTATTTT
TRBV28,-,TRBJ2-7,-,CASSPGTPQPYEQYF,TGTGCCAGCAGTCCTGGGACCCCTCAACCCTACGAGCAGTACTTC
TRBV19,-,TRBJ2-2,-,CATTIEGQANTGELFF,TGTGCCACCACCATAGAGGGACAAGCGAACACCGGGGAGCTGTTTTTT
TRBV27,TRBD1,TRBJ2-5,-,CASSLNRGHQETQYF,TGTGCCAGCAGTTTAAACAGGGGCCACCAAGAGACCCAGTACTTC
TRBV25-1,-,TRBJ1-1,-,CASSEWLGTEAFF,TGTGCCAGCAGTGAATGGCTGGGCACTGAAGCTTTCTTT
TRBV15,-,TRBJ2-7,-,CATSRDLGLTGEQYF,TGTGCCACCAGCAGAGATCTAGGTCTAACCGGGGAGCAGTACTTC
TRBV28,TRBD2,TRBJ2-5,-,CASSLVREGPETQYF,TGTGCCAGCAGTTTAGTCCGGGAGGGCCCAGAGACCCAGTACTTC
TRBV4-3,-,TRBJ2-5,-,CASSQEPGEPETQYF,TGCGCCAGCAGCCAAGAACCAGGGGAGCCGGAGACCCAGTACTTC
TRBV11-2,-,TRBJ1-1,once,CASSPHVGDRNTEAFF,TGTGCCAGCAGCCCTCACGTGGGGGATCGGAACACTGAAGCTTTCTTT
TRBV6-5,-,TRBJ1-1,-,CASSYSAGATEAFF,TGTGCCAGCAGTTACTCAGCGGGGGCAACTGAAGCTTTCTTT
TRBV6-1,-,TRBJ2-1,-,CASSETLSNEQFF,TGTGCCAGCAGTGAAACTCTGTCTAATGAGCAGTTCTTC
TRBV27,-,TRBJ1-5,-,CASSLSINQPQHF,TGTGCCAGCAGTTTATCGATCAATCAGCCCCAGCATTTT
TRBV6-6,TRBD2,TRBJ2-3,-,CASTYSWSGADTQYF,TGTGCCAGCACCTACTCGTGGAGCGGGGCAGATACGCAGTATTTT